Here is one TCR beta chain with its context. The antigen is undetermined. The data originate from a study of a mutant IDH1 vaccine in newly diagnosed glioma. Overall study: Males made up 62.5% and females about 40% of treated patients, whose mean age was roughly 40 years. Standard pretreatment was either radiotherapy, temozolomide, or, for most, radiochemotherapy with temozolomide. General study points: The study observed vaccine-induced immune responses in 93.3% of patients.

Time point reported: baseline, week 1 (first vaccination visit). Treatment denoted: pre-vaccination baseline after standard-of-care therapy. Clones were read by immunoSEQ multiplex PCR, and TCRdb kept only the in-frame ones, dropping some. The sample holds about 16,000 clones, around four fifths seen once. With 2 bases clipped from V and 2 bases from J, the junction kept 15 bases outside the gene matches. The length of the CDR3 is 18 residues. Germline V gene data show CDR1 as MNHNS and CDR2 as SASEGT. This sequence was found in a middle-aged man with glioma. This sequence joins TRBV6-1 and TRBJ2-7; TRBD1 matches 7 bases. The material was PBMCs, obtained from a glioma patient treated with radiotherapy, temozolomide or both. The CDR3 nucleotides are TGTGCCAGCAGTGAACATCGGGACAGATATACCATAGCCTACGAGCAGTACTTC. It encodes CASSEHRDRYTIAYEQYF.